The sample holds one count of the clone carrying this T cell receptor (beta chain). Its cognate antigen is unknown. The sample comes from a study of cytotoxic CD8 clonotypes in ibrutinib-treated CLL. General study results and limits: Collection times varied between progressing and sustained-remission patients.

The V gene end was trimmed by 6 bases and the J gene end by 6 bases; junction bases not matched to a gene: 4. Germline lookup yields CDR1 MDHEN and CDR2 SYDVKM. This CDR3 contains 14 residues. Assay used: immunoSEQ multiplex PCR; TCRdb lists only in-frame clones, some missing. The profile shows some 200,000 clones, over 65% of them singletons. This clonotype originated in a human donor with chronic lymphocytic leukemia. Here the sequenced sample was PBMCs, taken after 12 months of ibrutinib treatment. The chain employs TRBV28 and TRBJ2-2; 10 positions match TRBD2. The CDR3 sequence is CASRASGSAGELFF. The CDR3 bases are TGTGCCAGCAGGGCTAGCGGGAGCGCCGGGGAGCTGTTTTTT.